These 16 T cell receptor beta chains share one sample of origin, sequenced in a study of glioma-infiltrating T cells. The iRepertoire nested amplicon-rescue multiplex PCR amplified TCR alpha and beta CDR3s from RNA. Each CDR3 protein is one row after TCRdb ran MiXCR on the multiplex PCR reads. The sample includes approximately 140,000 distinct CDR3 sequences, under 30% of them seen just once. Sequencing was done on a sample of glioma tissue, nonneoplastic brain tissue, or PBMCs (not recorded which). These receptors all come from a human donor with low-grade glioma or glioblastoma, undergoing nonglioma brain surgery, or in good health (not recorded which).

This clonotype was picked up a small number of times. The chain is built from TRBV4-1 and TRBJ2-2, with TRBD2 matching over 12 bases. The CDR3 runs to 19 residues. Germline CDR1 is MGHRA and CDR2 is YSYEKL. Germline trimming cut 0 bases from V and 5 bases from J; bases unmatched to any gene: 10. The CDR3: CASSQDRVGLAGRTGELFF. In DNA form, the CDR3 reads TGCGCCAGCAGCCAAGATCGAGTAGGACTAGCGGGGAGAACCGGGGAGCTGTTTTTT.

This clonotype was seen only a few times. The chain links TRBV4-1 to TRBJ1-1; D not resolved. Trimming pared 0 bases from V and 11 bases from J, leaving 13 bases between. The CDR3 is made up of 13 amino acids. Germline values: CDR1 MGHRA, CDR2 YSYEKL. The CDR3 DNA reads TGCGCCAGCAGCCAAGATCGGAGGGTTGGGGCTTTCTTT. Amino acid sequence: CASSQDRRVGAFF.

There are a few counts of this clonotype. The V call is TRBV7-9, the J call TRBJ1-1; D unclear. Between the trimmed V and J ends, which lost 1 base and 4 bases, there was a span of 4 bases. Germline values: CDR1 SEHNR, CDR2 FQNEAQ (reference sequence). The CDR3 has 12 residues. CDR3 region: CASSLEATEAFF. Here the CDR3 DNA reads TGTGCCAGCAGCTTAGAGGCCACTGAAGCTTTCTTT.

Of note for this clonotype: A clone one base away is much larger, so this may be a read error. This chain connects TRBV20-1 to TRBJ2-4; no definite D call. Trimming took 4 bases from V and 4 from J, leaving 14 bases between them. The CDR3 is 14 residues long. From germline, CDR1 is DFQATT and CDR2 SNEGSKA (reference sequence). The CDR3 is CSAIPSEQKNIQYF. Written as DNA, the CDR3 is TGCAGTGCTATCCCCTCGGAACAGAAAAACATTCAGTACTTC.

This chain links TRBV29-1 with TRBJ1-5; D gene uncertain. Germline V gene data show CDR1 as SQVTM and CDR2 as ANQGSEA. Between the trimmed V and J ends, which lost 3 bases and 0 bases, there was a span of 12 bases. The CDR3 length is 15 residues. DNA for the CDR3: TGCAGCGTTGAGACGACGGAATATAGCAATCAGCCCCAGCATTTT. Encoded protein: CSVETTEYSNQPQHF.

This clonotype was seen more than once but under ten times. CDR3 coding DNA: TGTGCCAGCAGTTCCACCACAGGGGGCGAGAACTATGGCTACACCTTC. It encodes CASSSTTGGENYGYTF. The V call is TRBV12-3 or TRBV12-4, the J call TRBJ1-2; TRBD1 aligns across 9 bases. CDR3 length equals 16 residues. V gave up 4 bases and J gave up 2 bases; unmatched junction bases: 8.

This clonotype was detected only a few times. The rearrangement links TRBV12-3 or TRBV12-4 to TRBJ2-3; no clear D gene. The CDR3 totals 12 residues. The V end was cut by 5 bases, the J end by 2 bases, with 5 bases between. CDR3 sequence: CASSINTDTQYF. In nucleotides, the CDR3 is TGTGCCAGCAGTATCAACACAGATACGCAGTATTTT.

Of note for this clonotype: One junction end does not reproduce the germline sequence, and a read error may be involved. This chain links TRBV6-5 with TRBJ2-3; the match to TRBD2 covers 10 bases. Germline CDR1 reads MNHEY; CDR2 reads SVGAGI. The CDR3 has 16 amino acids. In nucleotides, the CDR3 is TGTGCCACCAGTGATACTAGCGGGGATCGTTCAGATACGCAGTATTTT. As protein: CATSDTSGDRSDTQYF.

This clonotype was recorded at least ten times. The chain links TRBV20-1 to TRBJ1-5, with unresolved D. The CDR3 consists of 12 residues. Trimming left V 0 bases short and J 4 bases short, with 4 bases between. Per germline, CDR1 DFQATT and CDR2 SNEGSKA (reference sequence). The CDR3 sequence is CSARDRNQPQHF. The CDR3 DNA reads as TGCAGTGCTAGAGACCGAAATCAGCCCCAGCATTTT.

The chain joins TRBV7-9 to TRBJ1-3, with D hard to call. Germline-derived CDR1 and CDR2 are SEHNR and FQNEAQ (reference sequence). Trimming removed 7 bases at V and 4 bases at J, with 14 bases between. The CDR3 is 14 residues long. The CDR3 region has the DNA TGTGCCAGCACCCTAGGCGCGAACGGAAACACCATATATTTT. This gives the protein CASTLGANGNTIYF.

This clonotype was counted at least ten times. V gene TRBV6-1 combines with J gene TRBJ2-3, with D possibly matching TRBD1 (6 bases). Trimming removed 5 bases at V and 2 bases at J, with 14 bases between. CDR3 length equals 15 residues. Per the germline V gene, CDR1 is MNHNS and CDR2 is SASEGT. The CDR3 coding sequence is TGTGCCAGCAGTCGCACTCGACAGGCCACAGATACGCAGTATTTT. It is translated as CASSRTRQATDTQYF.

The table lists this clonotype with a few counts. The chain carries TRBV19 and TRBJ1-1; no reliable D call. V lost 7 bases and J 6 bases, leaving 9 bases between the germline ends. CDR3 size: 11 residues. Per germline, CDR1 LNHDA and CDR2 SQIVND (reference sequence). Here the CDR3 reads CASTRQAEAFF. The CDR3 coding sequence is TGTGCCAGTACTCGGCAGGCTGAAGCTTTCTTT.

The rearrangement joins TRBV2 to TRBJ2-3; D call uncertain. This CDR3 is 13 amino acids long. The germline V gene encodes CDR1 SNHLY and CDR2 FYNNEI. Trimming pared 9 bases from V and 0 bases from J, leaving 10 bases between. DNA of the CDR3: TGTGCCAGGGGAACGGAAAGCACAGATACGCAGTATTTT. It yields the protein CARGTESTDTQYF.

This clonotype was seen only a few times. This chain links TRBV20-1 with TRBJ1-1; TRBD1 matches 10 bases. J lost 0 bases, V lost 5 bases, and 6 bases had no gene match. Germline V gene sequence: CDR1 DFQATT, CDR2 SNEGSKA (reference sequence). CDR3 length: 15 residues. In DNA, the CDR3 is TGCAGTGCTCCGCGACAGGGGGCGATGAACACTGAAGCTTTCTTT. Its protein is CSAPRQGAMNTEAFF.

This clonotype was seen ten or more times. The rearrangement joins TRBV7-6 to TRBJ2-3; D not resolved. Trimming stripped 6 bases from V and 4 bases from J, with 11 bases between. CDR3 length equals 13 residues. The germline CDR1 and CDR2 sequences are SGHVS and FNYEAQ. The CDR3 is CASSKRAADTQYF. The DNA of the CDR3 is TGTGCCAGCAGTAAAAGGGCAGCAGATACGCAGTATTTT.

This clonotype has only a few counts. The gene calls are TRBV18 and TRBJ1-1, with D unclear. Germline assignment: CDR1 KGHSH and CDR2 LQKENI. The CDR3 spans 13 residues. V lost 6 bases, J lost 3 bases, and 11 bases lay in between. The CDR3 region is CASSPSQDTEAFF. In DNA form, the CDR3 reads TGTGCCAGCTCCCCGAGTCAGGACACTGAAGCTTTCTTT.